This paragraph reports one T cell receptor beta chain. The antigen remains undetermined. Germline assignment: CDR1 SGHAT and CDR2 FQNNGV. The germline V and J ends were trimmed by 5 bases and 1 base, with 10 bases remaining between them. This CDR3 is 14 amino acids long. The sample is drawn from a study of PD-1 blockade in classical Hodgkin lymphoma. Study-wide findings and caveats: At baseline, newly diagnosed patients reportedly showed less TCR diversity than healthy donors. In CD4+ cells, TCR diversity went up significantly by C4D1, but in CD8+ cells it did not. Exclusion covered patients beginning nivolumab under 1 year post-ASCT.

Profiled with immunoSEQ multiplex PCR; TCRdb holds only in-frame clones, not every one. The table includes roughly 2,300 clones, 86% detected once. Relapse was seen in all patients after autologous stem cell transplantation, and brentuximab vedotin exposure was variable. Magnetic depletion of unwanted cells isolated CD4+ T cells from thawed PBMCs. Best responses fell into complete response, partial response or progressive disease. The chain couples TRBV11-2 to TRBJ2-3; D may correspond to TRBD1 or TRBD2 (5 bases each). The source material was CD4+ T cells from blood, sampled at baseline. The receptor was isolated from a human donor with classical Hodgkin lymphoma. CDR3 residues: CASSPRDGTDTQYF. CDR3 in DNA: TGTGCCAGCAGCCCGAGGGACGGCACAGATACGCAGTATTTT.